These 22 T cell receptor beta chains came from one sample sequenced in a study of blood T cell repertoires in COVID-19 (dated by TCRdb to 2018 to 2021). Library construction relied on the immunoSEQ multiplex PCR assay. TCRdb took over this immuneACCESS table, retaining in-frame rearrangements with V and J assigned. Such tables are incomplete; in checked studies, under half of the missing clones stem from an unresolved V gene, and the remainder is unexplained. The sample table records 200,000 or so clones; over 70% of these occur just once. The top ten clonotypes cover 4.5% to 7% of the sample. The sequenced material came from peripheral blood. The receptors derive from a woman aged 65 to 85 with acute or convalescent COVID-19.

The chain recombines TRBV6-5 with TRBJ2-1, with D tentatively TRBD2 (5 bases). The CDR3 has 11 amino acids. Germline CDR1 reads MNHEY; CDR2 reads SVGAGI. Between the trimmed V and J ends, which lost 10 bases and 6 bases, there was a span of 10 bases. The CDR3 DNA follows: TGTGCCACCCCGGGGTTCAATGAGCAGTTCTTC. Its protein is CATPGFNEQFF.

The chain is built from TRBV28 and TRBJ2-7; 10 bases are a match to TRBD2. Germline assignment: CDR1 MDHEN and CDR2 SYDVKM. This CDR3 has 15 amino acids. Trimming removed 6 bases from V and 6 bases from J; junction bases left unmatched: 11. The CDR3 spells CASRKPLAGAGEQYF. The CDR3 nucleotides are TGTGCCAGCAGGAAACCTCTAGCGGGAGCCGGCGAGCAGTACTTC.

V is TRBV24-1 and J is TRBJ2-2; 7 nucleotides agree with TRBD1. The germline gives CDR1 KGHDR, CDR2 SFDVKD. The ends lost 9 bases at V and 2 bases at J; junction bases unmatched: 8. This CDR3 comprises 15 residues. CDR3 nucleotides: TGTGCCACCGCTCCGGGACAGTTAAACACCGGGGAGCTGTTTTTT. As protein: CATAPGQLNTGELFF.

The chain uses TRBV2 and TRBJ1-2; the D gene is possibly TRBD1 (5 bases). The V gene's germline CDR1 is SNHLY and CDR2 FYNNEI. This CDR3 has 14 residues. Trimming left V 2 bases short and J 8 bases short, with 15 bases between. The CDR3 here is CASSEIGGGQGYTF. The CDR3 DNA follows: TGTGCCAGCAGTGAAATCGGGGGAGGGCAGGGCTACACCTTC.

This chain uses TRBV30 with TRBJ1-6, with TRBD1 matching 9 bases. The CDR3 runs 15 residues. V was pared by 2 bases and J by 7 bases, with 6 bases of the junction left unmatched. The germline CDR1 and CDR2 sequences are GTSNPN and SVGIG (reference sequence). The CDR3 region has the DNA TGTGCCTGGAGTACCCCCGGGACAGGGAATTCACCCCTCCACTTT. Residues: CAWSTPGTGNSPLHF.

The chain is built from TRBV11-3 and TRBJ2-2; D is undetermined. Germline V lookup: CDR1 SGHNT, CDR2 YENEEA. CDR3 length: 15 amino acids. Trimming shortened V by 5 bases and J by 0 bases, and 10 bases separated the two germline ends. CDR3 residues: CASSPRAANTGELFF. The CDR3 DNA is TGTGCCAGCAGCCCTAGAGCTGCGAACACCGGGGAGCTGTTTTTT.

The genes are TRBV2 and TRBJ2-5; no clear D. The CDR3 totals 13 residues. CDR1 and CDR2 (germline): SNHLY, FYNNEI. The germline V and J ends were trimmed by 4 bases and 7 bases, with 13 bases remaining between them. DNA for the CDR3: TGTGCCAGCAGTGTTGTTGCGGATGGGACCCAGTACTTC. Translating gives CASSVVADGTQYF. Based on the CDR3 plus reference TRBV2 and TRBJ2-5, the full variable domain is EPEVTQTPSHQVTQMGQEVILRCVPISNHLYFYWYRQILGQKVEFLVSFYNNEISEKSEIFDDQFSVERPDGSNFTLKIRSTKLEDSAMYFCASSVVADGTQYFGPGTRLLVL.

This chain links TRBV4-1 with TRBJ2-1, with no clear D. V was pared by 6 bases and J by 0 bases, with 21 bases between. The V gene's germline CDR1 is MGHRA and CDR2 YSYEKL. The CDR3 runs to 18 residues. Here the CDR3 DNA reads TGCGCCAGCAGTCCCCGCCTTTCCCAGCGCTTCTCCTACAATGAGCAGTTCTTC. Amino acid sequence: CASSPRLSQRFSYNEQFF.

This chain joins TRBV11-2 and TRBJ2-3, with 9 bases that match TRBD2. The ends lost 5 bases at V and 0 bases at J; junction bases unmatched: 12. This CDR3 spans 18 amino acids. Germline CDR1 and CDR2: SGHAT and FQNNGV. This CDR3 reads CASSARRASGVSTDTQYF. CDR3 nucleotides: TGTGCCAGCAGCGCCCGGCGGGCTAGCGGGGTTAGCACAGATACGCAGTATTTT.

This clone is a singleton in its sample. The V call is TRBV5-1, the J call TRBJ1-2; possible D gene TRBD1, 5 bases. The V end was cut by 0 bases, the J end by 7 bases, with 16 bases between. Germline CDR1 SGHRS, CDR2 YFSETQ. CDR3 length: 15 amino acids. The CDR3 loop is CASSLGGGESGGYTF. DNA of the CDR3: TGCGCCAGCAGCTTGGGTGGAGGGGAGAGTGGTGGCTACACCTTC.

The genes are TRBV3-1 (or the pseudogene TRBV3-2) and TRBJ1-2; D perhaps matches TRBD1 (5 bases). This CDR3 has 14 residues. Germline assignment: CDR1 LGHDT and CDR2 YNNKEL (reference sequence). V lost 0 bases, J lost 6 bases, and 11 bases lay in between. DNA for the CDR3: TGTGCCAGCAGCCAAGAGGGGAGGGGCCATGGCTACACCTTC. It translates to CASSQEGRGHGYTF.

There are many counts of this clone. This chain joins TRBV13 and TRBJ2-7, with 13 bases lining up with TRBD2. The CDR3 consists of 18 residues. CDR1 is PRHDT, CDR2 FYEKMQ, per germline (reference sequence). Trimming took 3 bases from V and 1 from J; bases not matched to a gene: 9. Here the CDR3 DNA reads TGTGCCAGCAGCTTCCGGACTAGCGGGAGAAGGGGGTCCTACGAGCAGTACTTC. It encodes CASSFRTSGRRGSYEQYF. Drawing the rest from reference TRBV13 and TRBJ2-7, the complete variable domain is AAGVIQSPRHLIKEKRETATLKCYPIPRHDTVYWYQQGPGQDPQFLISFYEKMQSDKGSIPDRFSAQQFSDYHSELNMSSLELGDSALYFCASSFRTSGRRGSYEQYFGPGTRLTVT.

The V call is TRBV9, the J call TRBJ1-3; D is ambiguous. This CDR3 comprises 16 residues. Looked up from germline, CDR1 is SGDLS and CDR2 is YYNGEE. Trimming shortened V by 4 bases and J by 0 bases, and 14 bases separated the two germline ends. CDR3 bases: TGTGCCAGCAGCCCTAATCAGAGGAGCTCTGGAAACACCATATATTTT. Its protein is CASSPNQRSSGNTIYF. Looking up the rest from reference TRBV9 and TRBJ1-3 gives the full variable domain: DSGVTQTPKHLITATGQRVTLRCSPRSGDLSVYWYQQSLDQGLQFLIQYYNGEERAKGNILERFSAQQFPDLHSELNLSSLELGDSALYFCASSPNQRSSGNTIYFGEGSWLTVV.

This chain uses TRBV5-5 with TRBJ1-1; TRBD1 agrees at 7 bases. CDR1 is SGHKS and CDR2 is YYEKEE in the germline V gene (reference sequence). CDR3 length: 15 amino acids. V trimming: 3 bases; J trimming: 4 bases; junction bases outside the gene matches: 9. CDR3 in DNA: TGTGCCAGCAGCTCCTCGACAGGGCCGTCCACTGAAGCTTTCTTT. This encodes CASSSSTGPSTEAFF.

CDR3 residues: CATQARGTSEAFF. CDR3 in DNA: TGTGCCACCCAGGCCAGGGGAACGTCTGAAGCTTTCTTT. This chain connects TRBV24-1 to TRBJ1-1; TRBD1 is a possible D gene (6 bases). The CDR3 loop spans 13 amino acids. Trimming removed 9 bases from V and 6 bases from J, with 16 bases in between. Germline assignment: CDR1 KGHDR and CDR2 SFDVKD.

The V call is TRBV30, the J call TRBJ2-7; D is perhaps TRBD2 (6 bases). The CDR3 is 15 amino acids. Germline CDR1 GTSNPN, CDR2 SVGIG (reference sequence). The germline V and J ends were trimmed by 0 bases and 7 bases, with 19 bases remaining between them. The CDR3 loop is CAWSVRAGSVPEQYF. The CDR3 DNA reads TGTGCCTGGAGTGTACGCGCGGGATCAGTTCCGGAGCAGTACTTC. Together with reference TRBV30 and TRBJ2-7, the CDR3 gives the full variable domain: SQTIHQWPATLVQPVGSPLSLECTVEGTSNPNLYWYRQAAGRGLQLLFYSVGIGQISSEVPQNLSASRPQDRQFILSSKKLLLSDSGFYLCAWSVRAGSVPEQYFGPGTRLTVT.

The V call is TRBV12-2, the J call TRBJ1-3; the listed D gene, TRBD1, was not tested against the DNA. TRBV12-2 is annotated as a pseudogene. The CDR3 sequence is 16 residues long. CDR3 amino acids: CASRLGSGESPNTIYF. CDR3 nucleotide sequence: TGTGCAAGTCGCTTAGGGTCAGGGGAAAGTCCGAACACCATATATTTT.

This rearrangement joins TRBV15 to TRBJ1-2, with a tentative D call TRBD1 (6 bases). Trimming cost V 2 bases and J 6 bases, with 22 bases left between them. Germline loops: CDR1 LNHNV, CDR2 YYDKDF (reference sequence). The CDR3 has 17 amino acids. This CDR3 is CATSRPSQGISHHGYTF. The CDR3 DNA sequence: TGTGCCACCAGCAGACCCTCCCAGGGGATTAGCCACCATGGCTACACCTTC.

The gene calls are TRBV6-5 and TRBJ2-1, with 9 bases fitting TRBD2. The CDR3 runs 15 residues. CDR1 is MNHEY and CDR2 is SVGAGI in the germline V gene. J gave up 6 bases and V 6 bases, and 9 bases lay outside the gene matches. The CDR3 DNA reads as TGTGCCAGCAGCTCCTTTGCTAGCGGGGTCAATGAGCAGTTCTTC. Translation gives CASSSFASGVNEQFF.

This chain joins TRBV27 and TRBJ1-3; 7 bases match TRBD1. The CDR3 totals 16 residues. V shed 5 bases and J 0 bases; nucleotides not matched to a gene: 7. Germline loops: CDR1 MNHEY, CDR2 SMNVEV (reference sequence). CDR3 in amino acids: CASSPRQGDSGNTIYF. CDR3 DNA: TGTGCCAGCAGTCCCCGACAGGGAGACTCTGGAAACACCATATATTTT.

The CDR3 reads CATSRDRGRETVRLFF. The DNA for the CDR3 is TGTGCCACCAGCAGAGATCGGGGGAGGGAGACGGTGCGGCTGTTTTTT. The chain joins TRBV15 to TRBJ2-2; the match to TRBD2 covers 7 bases. The trim removed 0 bases at V and 13 bases at J, leaving 14 bases unmatched. The CDR3 loop spans 16 amino acids. CDR1 is LNHNV and CDR2 is YYDKDF in the germline V gene (reference sequence).

The rearrangement uses TRBV4-1 and TRBJ2-3, with D possibly TRBD2 on 5 matching bases. The V gene's germline CDR1 is MGHRA and CDR2 YSYEKL. This CDR3 is 15 amino acids long. The V end lost 2 bases, the J end lost 3 bases, and 12 bases lay between the germline ends. The CDR3 spells CASSQIDRGTDTQYF. The CDR3 DNA follows: TGCGCCAGCAGCCAAATAGATCGGGGTACAGATACGCAGTATTTT.